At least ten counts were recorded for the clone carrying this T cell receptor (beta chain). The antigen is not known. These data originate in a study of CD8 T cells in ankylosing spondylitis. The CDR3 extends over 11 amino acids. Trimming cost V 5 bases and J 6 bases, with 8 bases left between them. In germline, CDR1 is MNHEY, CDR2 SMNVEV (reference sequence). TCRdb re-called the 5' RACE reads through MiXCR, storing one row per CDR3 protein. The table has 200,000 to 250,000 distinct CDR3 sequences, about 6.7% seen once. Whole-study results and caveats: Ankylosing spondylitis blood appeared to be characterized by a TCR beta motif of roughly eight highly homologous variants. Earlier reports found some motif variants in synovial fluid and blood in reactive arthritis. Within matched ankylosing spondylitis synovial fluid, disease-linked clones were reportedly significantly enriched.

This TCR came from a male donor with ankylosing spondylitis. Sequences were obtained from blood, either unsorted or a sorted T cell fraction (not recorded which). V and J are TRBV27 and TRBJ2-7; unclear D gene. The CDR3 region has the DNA TGTGCCAGCAGTCCTGGTCTCGAGCAGTACTTC. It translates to CASSPGLEQYF.